This TCR beta chain was documented in a study of T cells after posttransplantation cyclophosphamide. A marrow graft followed busulfan-fludarabine conditioning, with cyclophosphamide on days +3 and +4. This clone has ten or more counts. Its antigen is still unknown. Produced via immunoSEQ multiplex PCR; TCRdb's table is partial and in-frame only. The repertoire consists of roughly 8,000 clones, none detected only once. Findings and limits, study-wide: Later post-transplant blood repertoires were often dominated by donor CD8+ memory clones. After PTCy, TRB diversity resembled that of CNI/methotrexate controls. Tissue-infiltrating T cells from skin or gut overlapped little with blood T cells.

The sample was PBMCs, taken after allogeneic stem cell transplant with posttransplant cyclophosphamide. This clonotype was obtained from a female patient aged 45 to 65 who received an allogeneic stem cell transplant from a related donor, was CMV-positive, and had no GVHD. Part of the T cells may come from the graft donor.

In DNA, the CDR3 is TGTGCCAGCAGCTTAGCGCTCTATTCCACAGATACGCAGTATTTT. Protein: CASSLALYSTDTQYF. The chain links TRBV7-2 to TRBJ2-3; D gene ambiguous. Trimming pared 0 bases from V and 2 bases from J, leaving 9 bases between. This CDR3 has 15 residues. Germline-derived CDR1 and CDR2 are SGHTA and FQGNSA. Supplemented by reference TRBV7-2 and TRBJ2-3, the full variable domain reads GAGVSQSPSNKVTEKGKDVELRCDPISGHTALYWYRQSLGQGLEFLIYFQGNSAPDKSGLPSDRFSAERTGGSVSTLTIQRTQQEDSAVYLCASSLALYSTDTQYFGPGTRLTVL.